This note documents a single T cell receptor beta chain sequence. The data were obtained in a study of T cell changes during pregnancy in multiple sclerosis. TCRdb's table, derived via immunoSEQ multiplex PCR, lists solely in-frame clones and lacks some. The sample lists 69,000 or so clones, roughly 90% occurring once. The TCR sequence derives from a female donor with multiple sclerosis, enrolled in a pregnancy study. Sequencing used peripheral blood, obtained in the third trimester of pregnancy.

CDR3 nucleotides: TGTGCCAGTAGTGAGGACAGGAAAGGCGGCTACACCTTC. Translated, it gives CASSEDRKGGYTF. V gene TRBV19 combines with J gene TRBJ1-2; the match to TRBD1 covers 7 bases. CDR1 and CDR2 from the germline V gene are LNHDA and SQIVND (reference sequence). V trimming: 5 bases; J trimming: 8 bases; junction bases outside the gene matches: 8. The CDR3 is made up of 13 amino acids.